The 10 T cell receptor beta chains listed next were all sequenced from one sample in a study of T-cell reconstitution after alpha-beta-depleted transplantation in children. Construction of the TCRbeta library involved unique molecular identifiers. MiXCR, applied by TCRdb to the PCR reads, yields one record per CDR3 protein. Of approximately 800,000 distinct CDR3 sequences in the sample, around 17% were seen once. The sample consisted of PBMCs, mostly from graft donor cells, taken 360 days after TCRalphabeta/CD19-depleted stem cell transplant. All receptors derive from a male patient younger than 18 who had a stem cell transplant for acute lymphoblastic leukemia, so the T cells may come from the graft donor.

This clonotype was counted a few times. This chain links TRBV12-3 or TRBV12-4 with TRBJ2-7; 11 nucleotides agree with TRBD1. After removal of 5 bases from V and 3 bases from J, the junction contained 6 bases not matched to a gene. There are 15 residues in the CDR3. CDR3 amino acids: CASSTGGTGGYEQYF. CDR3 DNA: TGTGCCAGCAGTACGGGTGGGACAGGGGGCTACGAGCAGTACTTC.

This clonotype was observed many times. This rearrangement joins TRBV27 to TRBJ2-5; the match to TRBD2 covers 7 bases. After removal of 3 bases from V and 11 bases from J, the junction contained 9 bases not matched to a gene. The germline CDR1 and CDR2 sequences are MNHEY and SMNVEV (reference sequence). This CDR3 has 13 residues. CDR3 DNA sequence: TGTGCCAGCAGTTTTGGGAGGGACCGGCGGCAGTACTTC. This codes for CASSFGRDRRQYF.

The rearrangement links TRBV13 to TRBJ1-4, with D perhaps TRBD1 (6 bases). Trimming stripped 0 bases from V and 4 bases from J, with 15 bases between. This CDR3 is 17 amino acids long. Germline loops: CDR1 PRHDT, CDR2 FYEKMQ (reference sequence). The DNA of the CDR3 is TGTGCCAGCAGCTTAGGACAGGGCGGACCTCATAATGAAAAACTGTTTTTT. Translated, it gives CASSLGQGGPHNEKLFF.

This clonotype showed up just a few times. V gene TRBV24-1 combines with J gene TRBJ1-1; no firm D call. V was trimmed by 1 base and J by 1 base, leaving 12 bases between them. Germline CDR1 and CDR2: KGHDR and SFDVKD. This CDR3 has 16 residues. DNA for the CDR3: TGTGCCACCAGTGATTTAGAGCCGACCAAGAACACTGAAGCTTTCTTT. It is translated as CATSDLEPTKNTEAFF.

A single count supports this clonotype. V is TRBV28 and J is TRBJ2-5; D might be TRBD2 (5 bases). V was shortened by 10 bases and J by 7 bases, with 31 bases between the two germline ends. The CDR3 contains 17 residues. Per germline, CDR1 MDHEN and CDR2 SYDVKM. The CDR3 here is CATNYLMPGQVTRTQYF. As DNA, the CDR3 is TGTGCCACCAACTACCTCATGCCGGGCCAGGTCACTAGGACCCAGTACTTC.

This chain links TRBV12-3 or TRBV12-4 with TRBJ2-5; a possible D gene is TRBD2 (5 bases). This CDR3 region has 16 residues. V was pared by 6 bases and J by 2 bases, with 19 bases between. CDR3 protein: CASSTWWTGKQETQYF. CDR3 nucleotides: TGTGCCAGCAGCACATGGTGGACGGGGAAACAAGAGACCCAGTACTTC.

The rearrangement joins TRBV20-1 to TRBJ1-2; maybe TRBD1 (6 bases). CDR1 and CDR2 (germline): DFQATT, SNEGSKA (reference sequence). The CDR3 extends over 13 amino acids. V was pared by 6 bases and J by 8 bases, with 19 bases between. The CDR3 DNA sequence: TGCAGTGCCAGGCCCAGGGGCGTGGGCGGCTACACCTTC. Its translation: CSARPRGVGGYTF.

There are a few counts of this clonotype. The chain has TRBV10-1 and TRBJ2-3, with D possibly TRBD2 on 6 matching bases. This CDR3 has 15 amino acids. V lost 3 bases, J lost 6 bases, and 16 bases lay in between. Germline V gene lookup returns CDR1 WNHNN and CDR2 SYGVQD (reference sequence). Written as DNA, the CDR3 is TGCGCCAGCAGTGACCCGGGGCGGGAACCGGATACGCAGTATTTT. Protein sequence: CASSDPGREPDTQYF.

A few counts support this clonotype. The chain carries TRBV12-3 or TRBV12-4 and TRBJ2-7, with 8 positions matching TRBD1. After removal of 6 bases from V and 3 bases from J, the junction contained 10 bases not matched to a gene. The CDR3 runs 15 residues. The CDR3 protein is CASSEGQGPFYEQYF. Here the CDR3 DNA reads TGTGCCAGCAGCGAAGGACAGGGACCTTTCTACGAGCAGTACTTC.

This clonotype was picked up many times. The CDR3 spells CASSPQGFSPEQYF. The CDR3 DNA reads as TGTGCCAGCAGCCCACAGGGCTTCTCACCCGAGCAGTACTTC. The gene calls are TRBV7-2 and TRBJ2-7, with TRBD1 as a possible D gene (6 bases). V lost 5 bases, J lost 6 bases, and 17 bases lay in between. Germline CDR1 is SGHTA and CDR2 is FQGNSA. The CDR3 extends over 14 amino acids.